This T cell receptor beta chain was retrieved from a study of cytomegalovirus exposure and HLA in healthy donors. Study outcomes and limitations: About 150 TCR beta chains were listed as cytomegalovirus-associated. TCR beta V- and J-gene trimming was later associated with a missense DCLRE1C variant.

13 Jbeta primers and 60 Vbeta primers were used for the PCR. Here immunoSEQ multiplex PCR was the method, and the copy in TCRdb shows in-frame clones only, minus some. Of about 160,000 clones listed, approximately 80% were seen once; the top ten hold approximately 2.2%. On this clone itself: Its antigen is unknown.

This CDR3 spans 13 amino acids. Germline V gene lookup returns CDR1 SGHTA and CDR2 FQGNSA. V was pared by 2 bases and J by 2 bases, with 5 bases between. The TCR sequence derives from a male donor in good health and CMV-seronegative. Sequencing was performed on PBMCs. This chain connects TRBV7-2 to TRBJ2-3, with D hard to call. The CDR3 nucleotides are TGTGCCAGCAGCTTACAAGCCACAGATACGCAGTATTTT. The encoded protein is CASSLQATDTQYF.